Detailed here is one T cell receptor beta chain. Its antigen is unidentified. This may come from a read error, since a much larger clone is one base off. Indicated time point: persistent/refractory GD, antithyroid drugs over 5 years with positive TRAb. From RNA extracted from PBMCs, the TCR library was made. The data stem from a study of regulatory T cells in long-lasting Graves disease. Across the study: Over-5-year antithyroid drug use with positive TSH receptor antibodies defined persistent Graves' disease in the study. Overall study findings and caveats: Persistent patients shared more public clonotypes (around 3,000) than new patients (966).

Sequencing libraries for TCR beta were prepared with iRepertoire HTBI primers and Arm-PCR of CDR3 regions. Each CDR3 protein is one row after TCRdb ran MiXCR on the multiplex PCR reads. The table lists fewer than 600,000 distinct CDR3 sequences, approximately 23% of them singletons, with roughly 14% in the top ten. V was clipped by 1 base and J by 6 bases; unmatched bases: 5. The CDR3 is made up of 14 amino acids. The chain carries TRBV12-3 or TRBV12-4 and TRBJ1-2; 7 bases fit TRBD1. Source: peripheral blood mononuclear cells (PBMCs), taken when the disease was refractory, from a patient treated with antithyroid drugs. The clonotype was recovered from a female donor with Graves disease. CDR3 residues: CASSLEGANHGYTF. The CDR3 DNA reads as TGTGCCAGCAGTTTAGAGGGGGCAAACCATGGCTACACCTTC.